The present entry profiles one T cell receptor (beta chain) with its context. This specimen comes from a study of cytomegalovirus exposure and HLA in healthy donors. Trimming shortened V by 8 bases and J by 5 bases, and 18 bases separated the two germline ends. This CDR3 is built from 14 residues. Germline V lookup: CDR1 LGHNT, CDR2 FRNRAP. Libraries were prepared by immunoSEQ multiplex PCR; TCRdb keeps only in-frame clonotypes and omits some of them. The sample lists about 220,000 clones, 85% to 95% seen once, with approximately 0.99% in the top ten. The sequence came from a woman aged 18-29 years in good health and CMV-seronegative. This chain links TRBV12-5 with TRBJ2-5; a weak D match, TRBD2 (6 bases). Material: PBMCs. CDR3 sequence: CASLDPSRGETQYF. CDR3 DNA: TGTGCTAGTTTAGATCCGTCTCGGGGGGAGACCCAGTACTTC.